This T cell receptor beta chain was found in a study of STAT5B mutations in CD4+ large granular lymphocyte leukemia. Study-wide findings and caveats: Compared with healthy controls (2/35), patient top clones favored TRBV06 (8/27). Main leukemic clonotypes were patient-specific, but roughly 25% appeared at low frequency elsewhere. Higher CD4+ than CD8+ T-LGLL clonality might reflect small sample size.

The germline V gene has CDR1 MNHNS and CDR2 SASEGT. The CDR3 loop spans 13 amino acids. The junction had 0 bases not matched to a gene; V was cut back by 8 bases and J by 1 base. In regard to this clone: Its antigen remains unidentified.

Original data processing: A productive frequency of 2.59 x 10-5 was the lowest detectable. Method: immunoSEQ multiplex PCR; TCRdb's copy keeps in-frame clones and lacks some. V, J and clone size reflect that table, while D and trimming were determined from the DNA. The table lists tens of thousands of clones, 75% to 85% of them singletons, with approximately 4% in the top ten. The TCR comes from a human donor in good health. This chain links TRBV6-1 with TRBJ2-5; 11 bases map to TRBD2. The sequenced sample was CD4+ T cells from blood buffy coats. CDR3 sequence (DNA): TGTGCCAGCGGGACTAGCGGCCAAGAGACCCAGTACTTC. This sequence encodes CASGTSGQETQYF.